The rows below give T cell receptor beta chains drawn from one sample of a study of blood T cells in healthy people across ages. One entry per CDR3 protein results from TCRdb running MiXCR on the 5' RACE reads. The table has 550,000 to 600,000 distinct CDR3 sequences, 27% seen once; the top ten hold about 18%. The material sequenced was blood. The origin of the receptors is a woman aged 65 to 85 in good health. The CDR3 runs from the conserved cysteine through the conserved F or W. Each record gives: J gene, D gene, clone size, V gene, CDR3 protein, CDR3 DNA. D genes are given only for firm matches. The listing skips clone size in some rows; elsewhere it reads once, few, many or a size class.

TRBJ1-4 . . TRBV28 CASSFGQSNEKLFF TGTGCCAGCAGTTTTGGACAGTCTAATGAAAAACTGTTTTTT
TRBJ2-3 . once TRBV10-3 CASSGEAGGDTQYF TGTGCCTCCTCAGGGGAAGCTGGGGGAGATACGCAGTATTTT
TRBJ2-3 TRBD2 few TRBV12-3/TRBV12-4 CASSIGLAGGQDTQYF TGTGCCAGCAGCATCGGACTAGCGGGGGGACAAGATACGCAGTATTTT
TRBJ1-1 . . TRBV12-3/TRBV12-4 CASSLFGGQRAFF TGTGCCAGCAGTTTATTTGGAGGCCAGAGGGCCTTCTTT
TRBJ2-3 . . TRBV10-3 CAISESGGPGTDTQYF TGTGCCATCAGTGAGTCGGGGGGCCCGGGCACAGATACGCAGTATTTT
TRBJ1-1 . . TRBV29-1 CSVDRDEAFF TGCAGCGTTGATCGGGACGAAGCTTTCTTT
TRBJ1-4 . . TRBV12-3/TRBV12-4 CASSSNEKLFF TGTGCCAGCAGTAGCAATGAAAAACTGTTTTTT
TRBJ2-1 TRBD2 . TRBV7-2 CASSFRTSGGRDEQFF TGTGCCAGCAGTTTTAGGACTAGCGGTGGGCGCGATGAGCAGTTCTTC
TRBJ2-1 . once TRBV29-1 CSVDKGIDEQFF TGCAGCGTTGACAAAGGTATCGATGAGCAGTTCTTC
TRBJ2-5 TRBD1 . TRBV6-2/TRBV6-3 CASSAGTGREETQYF TGTGCCAGCAGTGCGGGGACAGGTAGAGAGGAGACCCAGTACTTC
TRBJ2-5 . . TRBV6-1 CASSDISGGSLIQETQYF TGTGCCAGCAGTGATATTAGCGGCGGTTCCCTAATCCAAGAGACCCAGTACTTC
TRBJ1-1 . . TRBV5-1 CASSKELGTEAFF TGCGCCAGCAGCAAGGAACTTGGCACTGAAGCTTTCTTT
TRBJ2-1 TRBD1 few TRBV10-3 CAISEGWQGAHNEQFF TGTGCCATCAGTGAGGGTTGGCAGGGGGCCCACAATGAGCAGTTCTTC
TRBJ2-3 . . TRBV30 CAWSGGDTQYF TGTGCCTGGAGTGGGGGGGATACGCAGTATTTT
TRBJ1-1 TRBD1 few TRBV12-3/TRBV12-4 CASSTGTGTEAFF TGTGCCAGCAGCACCGGGACAGGCACTGAAGCTTTCTTT
TRBJ2-1 TRBD2 few TRBV5-1 CASSLGRTSGSGEQFF TGCGCCAGCAGCTTGGGTCGTACTAGCGGTAGCGGTGAGCAGTTCTTC